This entry lists 30 T cell receptor beta chains sequenced from one sample in a study of monozygotic twins with inflammatory bowel disease. TCRdb reprocessed the 5' RACE reads and stores each CDR3 protein as one record, lacking DNA. This table holds around 140,000 distinct CDR3 sequences. The sample was blood. These receptor sequences come from a human donor with ulcerative colitis or Crohn's disease, or a healthy co-twin of an affected twin (not recorded which).

J is TRBJ2-7 and V is TRBV2; TCRdb's D call, TRBD2, is unchecked because there is no DNA. CDR1 and CDR2 (germline): SNHLY, FYNNEI. This CDR3 is 14 amino acids long. CDR3 loop: CASSEEGPPYEQYF.

The chain carries TRBV10-3 and TRBJ1-1; TCRdb's D call, TRBD1, is unchecked because there is no DNA. CDR3 length: 17 amino acids. Looked up from germline, CDR1 is ENHRY and CDR2 is SYGVKD. CDR3 in amino acids: CAISEFPPGQGNTEAFF.

The V gene is TRBV5-1, the J gene TRBJ1-1; there is no DNA to check the TCRdb D call of TRBD1. The CDR3 consists of 16 residues. Germline CDR1 is SGHRS and CDR2 is YFSETQ. CDR3 protein: CASSLAILAGISEAFF. The variable domain in full, with the rest retrieved from reference TRBV5-1 and TRBJ1-1, is KAGVTQTPRYLIKTRGQQVTLSCSPISGHRSVSWYQQTPGQGLQFLFEYFSETQRNKGNFPGRFSGRQFSNSRSEMNVSTLELGDSALYLCASSLAILAGISEAFFGQGTRLTVV.

The chain carries TRBV20-1 and TRBJ2-5; checking the TCRdb D call of TRBD1 is not possible without DNA. Germline values: CDR1 DFQATT, CDR2 SNEGSKA (reference sequence). The CDR3 runs 14 residues. CDR3 sequence reads: CSARFGTAQETQYF.

The chain couples TRBV7-9 to TRBJ2-5; TCRdb picks TRBD1, but there is no DNA to check that call. Per the germline V gene, CDR1 is SEHNR and CDR2 is FQNEAQ (reference sequence). CDR3 length: 13 residues. CDR3 protein: CASSFGGLETQYF.

The V gene is TRBV7-2, the J gene TRBJ2-5. This CDR3 has 12 residues. Germline CDR1 reads SGHTA; CDR2 reads FQGNSA. The CDR3 loop reads CASSFYQETQYF.

J is TRBJ2-7 and V is TRBV7-2; TCRdb picks TRBD1, but there is no DNA to check that call. The germline V gene has CDR1 SGHTA and CDR2 FQGNSA. This CDR3 contains 16 residues. CDR3 residues: CASSFPGQGSSYEQYF.

The chain joins TRBV20-1 to TRBJ2-5; TCRdb reports TRBD2, a call that lacks DNA to check it against. This CDR3 has 13 amino acids. The germline gives CDR1 DFQATT, CDR2 SNEGSKA (reference sequence). The CDR3: CSAPAGGQETQYF.

The chain is built from TRBV7-2 and TRBJ2-2; lacking DNA, the TRBD1 call made by TCRdb goes unchecked. Germline-derived CDR1 and CDR2 are SGHTA and FQGNSA. The CDR3 has 16 amino acids. The CDR3: CASRGGGTANTGELFF. Looking up the rest from reference TRBV7-2 and TRBJ2-2 gives the full variable domain: GAGVSQSPSNKVTEKGKDVELRCDPISGHTALYWYRQSLGQGLEFLIYFQGNSAPDKSGLPSDRFSAERTGGSVSTLTIQRTQQEDSAVYLCASRGGGTANTGELFFGEGSRLTVL.

This chain uses TRBV9 with TRBJ2-7. Germline lookup yields CDR1 SGDLS and CDR2 YYNGEE. The CDR3 has 15 residues. Here the CDR3 reads CASSVDGGSSYEQYF.

The rearrangement links TRBV7-9 to TRBJ1-6. This CDR3 has 12 residues. Per germline, CDR1 SEHNR and CDR2 FQNEAQ (reference sequence). The CDR3 loop is CASSLQVTPLHF.

The genes are TRBV5-1 and TRBJ1-2; TCRdb's assignment of TRBD1 cannot be checked, as there is no DNA. This CDR3 comprises 17 residues. Looked up from germline, CDR1 is SGHRS and CDR2 is YFSETQ. The CDR3: CASSSPTRQGSNYGYTF.

The chain uses TRBV5-1 and TRBJ2-5; TCRdb outputs TRBD1, but without DNA this stays unchecked. This CDR3 spans 19 amino acids. From germline, CDR1 is SGHRS and CDR2 YFSETQ. The CDR3 loop is CASSYPTGKEGAPGETQYF.

V gene TRBV21-1 combines with J gene TRBJ2-3; TCRdb designates TRBD1, a call that cannot be tested without DNA. TRBV21-1 represents a pseudogene. The CDR3 totals 15 residues. The CDR3 region is CASSPRTASTDTQYF.

V and J are TRBV6-5 and TRBJ2-3; the D call of TRBD1 rests on TCRdb alone, since no DNA is present to check it. The CDR3 contains 17 residues. The germline gives CDR1 MNHEY, CDR2 SVGAGI. The CDR3 protein is CASSYSRGGAGTDTQYF.

V and J are TRBV7-2 and TRBJ2-5; lacking DNA, the TRBD2 call made by TCRdb goes unchecked. Germline CDR1 and CDR2: SGHTA and FQGNSA. The CDR3 has 17 amino acids. CDR3 region: CASSEPGRAGGQETQYF.

V is TRBV3-1 and J is TRBJ1-1. The CDR3 spans 14 residues. CDR1 LGHDT and CDR2 YNNKEL come from the germline V gene (reference sequence). This CDR3 is CASSQGPTSTEAFF.

V is TRBV6-1 and J is TRBJ1-2; TCRdb lists TRBD1, though no DNA is available to test this call. The CDR3 spans 15 residues. Germline CDR1 and CDR2: MNHNS and SASEGT. CDR3 in amino acids: CASSPQQGASSGYTF.

The chain links TRBV7-2 to TRBJ2-1; TCRdb's D call of TRBD2 is untestable without DNA. Germline values: CDR1 SGHTA, CDR2 FQGNSA. The CDR3 is made up of 15 amino acids. The chain's CDR3 is CASSLDGTSGNEQFF.

The V call is TRBV7-9, the J call TRBJ1-2; absent DNA, TCRdb's TRBD1 call cannot be checked. There are 12 residues in the CDR3. Germline lookup yields CDR1 SEHNR and CDR2 FQNEAQ (reference sequence). This chain's CDR3 is CASRGVNYGYTF.

The chain links TRBV7-9 to TRBJ2-5; TCRdb's D gene call, TRBD2, goes unchecked for lack of DNA. This CDR3 spans 14 amino acids. Germline-derived CDR1 and CDR2 are SEHNR and FQNEAQ (reference sequence). CDR3 residues: CASSFYDYVETQYF.

The gene calls are TRBV3-1 and TRBJ1-5. Germline loops: CDR1 LGHDT, CDR2 YNNKEL (reference sequence). This CDR3 region has 14 residues. CDR3 sequence: CASSQGVTQQPQHF.

V is TRBV20-1 and J is TRBJ2-3; checking the TCRdb D call of TRBD2 is not possible without DNA. Per germline, CDR1 DFQATT and CDR2 SNEGSKA (reference sequence). This CDR3 comprises 17 residues. The CDR3 loop reads CSARANLGLAGGDTQYF.

The chain recombines TRBV5-1 with TRBJ2-1; no DNA is available, so the TRBD2 call from TCRdb remains unchecked. CDR3 length: 14 amino acids. CDR1 is SGHRS and CDR2 is YFSETQ in the germline V gene. The CDR3 spells CASSLEFSGNEQFF.

V and J are TRBV11-2 and TRBJ2-5; TCRdb's D gene call, TRBD1, goes unchecked for lack of DNA. Per the germline V gene, CDR1 is SGHAT and CDR2 is FQNNGV. This CDR3 is 14 amino acids long. The chain's CDR3 is CASSPARGWETQYF. Full variable domain (outside the CDR3, taken from reference TRBV11-2 and TRBJ2-5): EAGVAQSPRYKIIEKRQSVAFWCNPISGHATLYWYQQILGQGPKLLIQFQNNGVVDDSQLPKDRFSAERLKGVDSTLKIQPAKLEDSAVYLCASSPARGWETQYFGPGTRLLVL.

V is TRBV20-1 and J is TRBJ2-4; TCRdb picks TRBD1, but there is no DNA to check that call. This CDR3 has 17 residues. CDR1 and CDR2 from the germline V gene are DFQATT and SNEGSKA (reference sequence). The CDR3 sequence is CSALDRGRGFGKNIQYF.

The chain is built from TRBV7-2 and TRBJ2-7; the D call from TCRdb, TRBD1, cannot be confirmed without DNA. CDR3 length: 15 residues. Germline CDR1 and CDR2: SGHTA and FQGNSA. This CDR3 reads CASSLRTATLYEQYF. Supplemented by reference TRBV7-2 and TRBJ2-7, the full variable domain reads GAGVSQSPSNKVTEKGKDVELRCDPISGHTALYWYRQSLGQGLEFLIYFQGNSAPDKSGLPSDRFSAERTGGSVSTLTIQRTQQEDSAVYLCASSLRTATLYEQYFGPGTRLTVT.

The CDR3 is CASSAGRPEVYGYTF. The chain recombines TRBV7-9 with TRBJ1-2. Germline V gene sequence: CDR1 SEHNR, CDR2 FQNEAQ (reference sequence). The CDR3 length is 15 residues. Combining the CDR3 with reference TRBV7-9 and TRBJ1-2 gives the whole variable domain DTGVSQNPRHKITKRGQNVTFRCDPISEHNRLYWYRQTLGQGPEFLTYFQNEAQLEKSRLLSDRFSAERPKGSFSTLEIQRTEQGDSAMYLCASSAGRPEVYGYTFGSGTRLTVV.

The gene calls are TRBV24-1 and TRBJ2-3; there is no DNA to check the TCRdb D call of TRBD2. Germline V gene data show CDR1 as KGHDR and CDR2 as SFDVKD. This CDR3 comprises 15 residues. The CDR3 spells CATSDLRDSTDTQYF.

V and J are TRBV30 and TRBJ2-7; TCRdb lists TRBD1, though no DNA is available to test this call. From germline, CDR1 is GTSNPN and CDR2 SVGIG (reference sequence). This CDR3 has 18 residues. The CDR3 protein is CAGETGTGQIIYPYEQYF. The full variable domain, with the rest looked up from reference TRBV30 and TRBJ2-7, is SQTIHQWPATLVQPVGSPLSLECTVEGTSNPNLYWYRQAAGRGLQLLFYSVGIGQISSEVPQNLSASRPQDRQFILSSKKLLLSDSGFYLCAGETGTGQIIYPYEQYFGPGTRLTVT.